Below are 23 T cell receptor beta chains sequenced from a single sample in a study of shared clonotypes between healthy human individuals. Clones were read by immunoSEQ multiplex PCR, and TCRdb kept only the in-frame ones, dropping some. This sample has 2,500,000 or so clones, with 90% to 95% found just once. The sequenced sample consisted of naive CD4+ T cells sorted from blood. Noted subset: CD45RA+ positively selected. The origin of the receptors is a man aged 18 to 29 in good health.

The chain employs TRBV6-6 and TRBJ2-7; the D gene is possibly TRBD2 (6 bases). The CDR3 has 13 residues. Germline CDR1 reads MNHNY; CDR2 reads SVGAGI (reference sequence). The ends were cut back, 7 bases at V and 2 bases at J, with 12 bases in the middle. The CDR3 here is CASTEPGAYEQYF. CDR3 sequence (DNA): TGTGCCAGCACCGAGCCGGGGGCCTACGAGCAGTACTTC.

The chain joins TRBV2 to TRBJ2-1, with D unresolved. CDR3 length: 15 residues. Germline assignment: CDR1 SNHLY and CDR2 FYNNEI. The V gene lost 2 bases and the J gene lost 8 bases, with 16 bases spanning the gap. In nucleotides, the CDR3 is TGTGCCAGCAGTGAAACGGGCATTCGACGCGATGAGCAGTTCTTC. Its translation: CASSETGIRRDEQFF.

A remark on this clone: Other DNA sequences from this sample encode an identical CDR3 as well. V usage is TRBV6-1 and J usage is TRBJ1-3; no clear D gene. Germline CDR1 is MNHNS and CDR2 is SASEGT. V was clipped by 6 bases and J by 0 bases, with 6 bases between them. The CDR3 sequence is 13 residues long. For the CDR3, the DNA is TGTGCCAGCAGAGCCAACTCTGGAAACACCATATATTTT. Amino acids: CASRANSGNTIYF.

The V call is TRBV2, the J call TRBJ1-5; D is perhaps TRBD1 (6 bases). The CDR3 length is 15 residues. V shed 3 bases and J shed 7 bases, with 16 bases lying between them. Germline-derived CDR1 and CDR2 are SNHLY and FYNNEI. CDR3 loop: CASSEGRSTGQPQHF. The CDR3 DNA reads TGTGCCAGCAGTGAGGGGCGGTCGACAGGCCAGCCCCAGCATTTT. Looking up the rest from reference TRBV2 and TRBJ1-5 gives the full variable domain: EPEVTQTPSHQVTQMGQEVILRCVPISNHLYFYWYRQILGQKVEFLVSFYNNEISEKSEIFDDQFSVERPDGSNFTLKIRSTKLEDSAMYFCASSEGRSTGQPQHFGDGTRLSIL.

The V and J genes are TRBV6-1 and TRBJ2-1; 8 bases align to TRBD2. V gave up 4 bases and J gave up 5 bases; unmatched junction bases: 10. The CDR3 sequence is 16 residues long. The germline V gene encodes CDR1 MNHNS and CDR2 SASEGT. CDR3 sequence: CASSAWAGGSNNEQFF. CDR3 DNA: TGTGCCAGCAGTGCATGGGCGGGGGGCTCGAACAATGAGCAGTTCTTC.

The chain uses TRBV11-2 and TRBJ2-7, with TRBD2 identical over 7 bases. Losses at the gene ends were 1 base for V and 1 base for J; bases not matched to a gene: 7. The CDR3 is 16 residues long. Germline-derived CDR1 and CDR2 are SGHAT and FQNNGV. The CDR3 sequence is CASSLGIWGGSYEQYF. For the CDR3, the DNA is TGTGCCAGCAGCTTAGGAATCTGGGGAGGGTCCTACGAGCAGTACTTC.

CDR3 nucleotides: TGTGCCAGCAGCTTGTCGCCGGGGAAGTACCAAGAGACCCAGTACTTC. Its translation is CASSLSPGKYQETQYF. The chain has TRBV5-6 and TRBJ2-5; D possibly corresponds to TRBD2 (5 bases). CDR1 is SGHDT and CDR2 is YYEEEE in the germline V gene. The V end lost 1 base, the J end lost 0 bases, and 13 bases lay between the germline ends. The CDR3 runs 16 residues.

This clone was observed once. The chain carries TRBV7-9 and TRBJ1-5, with 9 bases fitting TRBD1. Germline CDR1 reads SEHNR; CDR2 reads FQNEAQ (reference sequence). The CDR3 totals 15 residues. The trim removed 1 base at V and 7 bases at J, leaving 5 bases unmatched. CDR3 coding DNA: TGTGCCAGCAGCTTAGGGGGACAGGGCCGACAGCCCCAGCATTTT. This encodes CASSLGGQGRQPQHF.

The V call is TRBV9, the J call TRBJ2-1; 9 nucleotides agree with TRBD2. The ends lost 0 bases at V and 5 bases at J; junction bases unmatched: 3. The CDR3 spans 15 residues. The germline V gene has CDR1 SGDLS and CDR2 YYNGEE. CDR3 sequence reads: CASSVGSSGDNEQFF. For the CDR3, the DNA is TGTGCCAGCAGCGTAGGCTCTAGCGGGGACAATGAGCAGTTCTTC.

The CDR3 spells CASSGRDSNQPQHF. The CDR3 DNA reads TGTGCCAGCAGCGGCCGGGACAGCAATCAGCCCCAGCATTTT. The chain joins TRBV6-6 to TRBJ1-5; possible D gene TRBD1, 5 bases. There are 14 residues in the CDR3. The germline gives CDR1 MNHNY, CDR2 SVGAGI (reference sequence). V dropped 6 bases and J dropped 1 base, with 10 bases sitting between them.

This clone came up a few times. This chain connects TRBV4-1 to TRBJ2-7; D not resolved. Germline V gene lookup returns CDR1 MGHRA and CDR2 YSYEKL. This CDR3 has 13 amino acids. V was shortened by 0 bases and J by 5 bases, with 8 bases between the two germline ends. The CDR3 is CASSQEGQDEQYF. DNA for the CDR3: TGCGCCAGCAGCCAAGAAGGCCAGGACGAGCAGTACTTC.

Concerning this clone itself: Within the sample, other DNA sequences also encode this same CDR3. The rearrangement uses TRBV28 and TRBJ1-1; 9 nucleotides align to TRBD1. The CDR3 runs to 13 residues. Germline assignment: CDR1 MDHEN and CDR2 SYDVKM. V lost 5 bases to trimming and J lost 5 bases; unmatched junction nucleotides: 3. CDR3: CASSLTGGTEAFF. CDR3 coding DNA: TGTGCCAGCAGTCTGACAGGGGGGACTGAAGCTTTCTTT. The full variable domain, completed using reference TRBV28 and TRBJ1-1, is DVKVTQSSRYLVKRTGEKVFLECVQDMDHENMFWYRQDPGLGLRLIYFSYDVKMKEKGDIPEGYSVSREKKERFSLILESASTNQTSMYLCASSLTGGTEAFFGQGTRLTVV.

The chain is built from TRBV10-3 and TRBJ2-2; TRBD1 matches 8 bases. With 8 bases clipped from V and 0 bases from J, the junction kept 8 bases outside the gene matches. This CDR3 has 16 amino acids. Germline-derived CDR1 and CDR2 are ENHRY and SYGVKD. Here the CDR3 DNA reads TGTGCCATCGGACCGGGACAGGCCGCGAACACCGGGGAGCTGTTTTTT. Encoded protein: CAIGPGQAANTGELFF.

This rearrangement joins TRBV7-6 to TRBJ2-7, with a weak D call TRBD1 (6 bases). The V gene's germline CDR1 is SGHVS and CDR2 FNYEAQ. With 2 bases removed from V and 2 bases from J, the gap between germline ends came to 13 bases. The CDR3 consists of 15 residues. CDR3 coding DNA: TGTGCCAGCAGCTTAAGAAGCCAGGGGACCTACGAGCAGTACTTC. The encoded protein is CASSLRSQGTYEQYF.

This clone was counted between two and nine times. The V and J genes are TRBV11-2 and TRBJ2-1, with D tentatively TRBD2 (7 bases). The CDR3 spans 11 residues. Germline V gives CDR1 SGHAT, CDR2 FQNNGV. The V and J ends lost 3 bases and 12 bases respectively, with 9 bases between them. The CDR3 coding sequence is TGTGCCAGCAGCTTGGGAGGGGGGCAGTTCTTC. Residues: CASSLGGGQFF.

The chain couples TRBV7-6 to TRBJ2-1; D is unresolved. Germline CDR1 is SGHVS and CDR2 is FNYEAQ. The V and J ends lost 3 bases and 15 bases respectively, with 15 bases between them. The CDR3 extends over 12 amino acids. The CDR3 reads CASSLGSATPFF. For the CDR3, the DNA is TGTGCCAGCAGCTTGGGAAGCGCTACCCCGTTCTTC. Filled out from reference TRBV7-6 and TRBJ2-1, the complete variable domain reads GAGVSQSPRYKVTKRGQDVALRCDPISGHVSLYWYRQALGQGPEFLTYFNYEAQQDKSGLPNDRFSAERPEGSISTLTIQRTEQRDSAMYRCASSLGSATPFFGPGTRLTVL.

This clone was seen just once. The V gene is TRBV5-1, the J gene TRBJ2-5, with 10 bases identical to TRBD1. The CDR3 has 16 amino acids. V lost 0 bases, J lost 5 bases, and 7 bases stayed unmatched. Germline V gene sequence: CDR1 SGHRS, CDR2 YFSETQ. The CDR3 protein is CASSLGTGGFGETQYF. The CDR3 DNA is TGCGCCAGCAGCTTGGGGACAGGGGGATTTGGGGAGACCCAGTACTTC. Complete variable domain (other parts from reference TRBV5-1 and TRBJ2-5): KAGVTQTPRYLIKTRGQQVTLSCSPISGHRSVSWYQQTPGQGLQFLFEYFSETQRNKGNFPGRFSGRQFSNSRSEMNVSTLELGDSALYLCASSLGTGGFGETQYFGPGTRLLVL.

This clone was detected a few times. This chain joins TRBV30 and TRBJ1-1, with D possibly being TRBD1 (6 bases). CDR1 is GTSNPN and CDR2 is SVGIG in the germline V gene (reference sequence). Trimming took 4 bases from V and 1 from J, leaving 13 bases between them. The CDR3 consists of 14 residues. CDR3 DNA sequence: TGTGCCTGGACTCACAGGGATTCGAACACTGAAGCTTTCTTT. Protein: CAWTHRDSNTEAFF.

The V call is TRBV7-9, the J call TRBJ2-3; D uncertain. The germline V gene encodes CDR1 SEHNR and CDR2 FQNEAQ (reference sequence). This CDR3 has 13 amino acids. Between the trimmed V and J ends, which lost 2 bases and 6 bases, there was a span of 9 bases. CDR3 DNA: TGTGCCAGCAGCTTATCACCGCTCGATACGCAGTATTTT. Amino acids: CASSLSPLDTQYF.

The chain carries TRBV28 and TRBJ1-4; D call uncertain. The ends were cut back, 7 bases at V and 15 bases at J, with 21 bases in the middle. The CDR3 is 13 amino acids. Germline V gene lookup returns CDR1 MDHEN and CDR2 SYDVKM. CDR3 sequence reads: CASTVSTFGRVFF. The CDR3 nucleotides are TGTGCCAGCACTGTCAGCACCTTTGGAAGGGTGTTTTTT.

The chain couples TRBV19 to TRBJ2-7; 8 bases align to TRBD1. Germline CDR1 reads LNHDA; CDR2 reads SQIVND (reference sequence). J lost 7 bases, V lost 6 bases, and 5 bases had no gene match. This CDR3 is 12 amino acids long. The CDR3 bases are TGTGCCAGTAGCCAGGGGGCGAGGGAGCAGTACTTC. Protein sequence: CASSQGAREQYF.

The chain links TRBV27 to TRBJ1-5; tentative D call: TRBD1 (6 bases). The CDR3 length is 15 residues. Germline V lookup: CDR1 MNHEY, CDR2 SMNVEV (reference sequence). The V end was cut by 5 bases, the J end by 0 bases, with 11 bases between. CDR3 region: CASSAGTYSNQPQHF. CDR3 DNA: TGTGCCAGCAGTGCCGGGACATATAGCAATCAGCCCCAGCATTTT.

J is TRBJ2-1 and V is TRBV11-2, with D unclear. V was cut by 5 bases and J by 5 bases, with 10 bases left in between. The CDR3 covers 13 residues. Germline CDR1 is SGHAT and CDR2 is FQNNGV. DNA of the CDR3: TGTGCCAGCAGCCTCCGTCCAAACAATGAGCAGTTCTTC. Protein: CASSLRPNNEQFF.